One sample yielded the 25 T cell receptor beta chains listed below, sequenced in a study of blood T cells in healthy people across ages. Next came a second PCR, run for about 7 to 12 cycles, which used a sample-barcoded 5' primer along with a J-beta primer mix. TCRdb processed the 5' RACE reads anew with MiXCR; each CDR3 protein has one entry. This sample has over 950,000 distinct CDR3 sequences, with 45% to 60% found just once. Sequencing was carried out using blood. These receptors were obtained from a woman aged 55-70 years in good health.

This clonotype was picked up a small number of times. The chain joins TRBV20-1 to TRBJ2-7; tentative D call: TRBD2 (6 bases). The germline CDR1 and CDR2 sequences are DFQATT and SNEGSKA (reference sequence). The CDR3 length is 14 residues. Trimming left V 3 bases short and J 2 bases short, with 14 bases between. CDR3 in amino acids: CSARDSGIPYEQYF. As DNA, the CDR3 is TGCAGTGCTAGGGATAGCGGCATACCCTACGAGCAGTACTTC.

V usage is TRBV7-9 and J usage is TRBJ2-1; 7 bases map to TRBD2. This CDR3 has 17 residues. Germline V gene lookup returns CDR1 SEHNR and CDR2 FQNEAQ (reference sequence). Trimming took 4 bases from V and 8 from J; bases not matched to a gene: 17. CDR3 amino acids: CASSYPQLANIGDEQFF. Written as DNA, the CDR3 is TGTGCCAGCAGCTACCCTCAACTAGCGAACATCGGGGATGAGCAGTTCTTC.

This sequence joins TRBV12-3 or TRBV12-4 and TRBJ2-4, with D perhaps TRBD1 (5 bases). The assigned J gene may be wrong: the sequence end matches TRBJ2-7 better. This CDR3 has 14 residues. CDR3 region: CASSSRSQGYEQYF. DNA of the CDR3: TGTGCCAGCAGTTCTAGATCTCAGGGTTACGAGCAGTACTTC.

The chain links TRBV21-1 to TRBJ2-7; the table's TRBD2 call for D was not verified on the DNA. TRBV21-1 is reported as a pseudogene. This CDR3 spans 13 amino acids. The chain's CDR3 is CASSSGGRNEQYF. The CDR3, as DNA: TGTGCCAGCAGTAGCGGGGGGCGGAACGAGCAGTACTTC.

The chain joins TRBV4-1 to TRBJ1-2; D perhaps matches TRBD1 (6 bases). Trimming shortened V by 3 bases and J by 2 bases, and 22 bases separated the two germline ends. In germline, CDR1 is MGHRA, CDR2 YSYEKL. The CDR3 runs to 18 residues. CDR3 protein: CASSHFLQTGTINYGYTF. Here the CDR3 DNA reads TGCGCCAGCAGCCACTTTCTTCAGACAGGAACCATCAACTATGGCTACACCTTC.

This chain uses TRBV10-3 with TRBJ2-3; perhaps TRBD2 as D (5 bases). CDR3 length: 16 residues. V was shortened by 2 bases and J by 6 bases, with 18 bases between the two germline ends. CDR1 ENHRY and CDR2 SYGVKD come from the germline V gene. The DNA of the CDR3 is TGTGCCATCAGTGAGGGCTTGGCGGCTCCGGGGGATACGCAGTATTTT. It encodes CAISEGLAAPGDTQYF.

This clonotype was counted only a few times. The rearrangement joins TRBV12-3 or TRBV12-4 to TRBJ2-7; D gene unclear. The CDR3 contains 13 residues. With 3 bases removed from V and 4 bases from J, the gap between germline ends came to 10 bases. This chain's CDR3 is CASSFDGGYEQYF. The CDR3, as DNA: TGTGCCAGCAGTTTTGATGGCGGATACGAGCAGTACTTC.

This clonotype occurred a few times. This chain links TRBV7-9 with TRBJ2-1; D ambiguous. From germline, CDR1 is SEHNR and CDR2 FQNEAQ (reference sequence). Trimming left V 5 bases short and J 13 bases short, with 15 bases between. The CDR3 consists of 12 residues. CDR3 nucleotides: TGTGCCAGCAGCCTAGTAGCCCCACTTCAGTTCTTC. Its protein is CASSLVAPLQFF.

This chain uses TRBV12-3 or TRBV12-4 with TRBJ2-1; D is possibly TRBD1 or TRBD2 (5 bases each). The CDR3 length is 14 residues. V lost 5 bases and J lost 9, with 17 bases in between. The CDR3 loop reads CASSREGPGSEQFF. The CDR3 DNA follows: TGTGCCAGCAGTCGAGAGGGTCCAGGGTCTGAGCAGTTCTTC.

This chain joins TRBV7-9 and TRBJ2-1; 8 bases line up with TRBD2. This CDR3 has 14 amino acids. J gave up 7 bases and V 6 bases, and 8 bases lay outside the gene matches. The germline V gene encodes CDR1 SEHNR and CDR2 FQNEAQ (reference sequence). CDR3 nucleotide sequence: TGTGCCAGCAGTACCGCGGGAGGTTGGAATGAGCAGTTCTTC. Amino acids: CASSTAGGWNEQFF.

The chain carries TRBV10-3 and TRBJ2-7, with D possibly TRBD2 on 5 matching bases. Looked up from germline, CDR1 is ENHRY and CDR2 is SYGVKD. The CDR3 is 18 amino acids. V dropped 6 bases and J dropped 3 bases, with 27 bases sitting between them. The DNA of the CDR3 is TGTGCCATCAGGTCTACTATGGGCGGGCAAATTCGAGGCTACGAGCAGTACTTC. Amino acid sequence: CAIRSTMGGQIRGYEQYF.

This clonotype was seen a handful of times. The chain combines TRBV6-5 with TRBJ2-7, with 8 bases fitting TRBD2. The junction had 6 bases not matched to a gene; V was cut back by 9 bases and J by 2 bases. The CDR3 contains 13 residues. In germline, CDR1 is MNHEY, CDR2 SVGAGI. CDR3 residues: CASAGTSPYEQYF. CDR3 DNA sequence: TGTGCCAGTGCCGGGACTAGTCCCTACGAGCAGTACTTC.

This clonotype was seen many times. CDR3 loop: CASRTSGRETQYF. CDR3 nucleotides: TGTGCCAGCAGGACTAGCGGGAGGGAGACCCAGTACTTC. This sequence joins TRBV6-5 and TRBJ2-5, with 13 bases matching TRBD2. V lost 6 bases and J lost 5; bases outside the gene matches: 0. The germline CDR1 and CDR2 sequences are MNHEY and SVGAGI. The CDR3 is 13 amino acids.

V is TRBV3-1 and J is TRBJ2-1, with D perhaps matching TRBD2 (6 bases). Germline lookup yields CDR1 LGHDT and CDR2 YNNKEL (reference sequence). The CDR3 consists of 15 residues. Deletions cut 4 bases from V and 4 bases from J, with 14 bases between. In DNA, the CDR3 is TGTGCCAGCAGCCCAGCTAGCGTGGGATACAATGAGCAGTTCTTC. This sequence encodes CASSPASVGYNEQFF.

Note on this clonotype: The junction departs from the called germline gene at one end, perhaps through a read error. V is TRBV2 and J is TRBJ2-2, with D possibly called TRBD1 or TRBD2 (6 bases each). The CDR3 extends over 18 amino acids. Germline assignment: CDR1 SNHLY and CDR2 FYNNEI. CDR3 protein: CACRGGDEPGEFAGELFF. The CDR3 nucleotides read TGTGCCTGCAGGGGAGGAGACGAACCAGGGGAATTTGCCGGGGAGCTGTTTTTT.

In its sample, this clonotype was seen a few times. The chain carries TRBV12-3 or TRBV12-4 and TRBJ2-1; D possibly matches TRBD1 or TRBD2 (5 bases each). CDR3 length: 13 residues. The CDR3 region has the DNA TGTGTCTGTGGGGGAATCTCCTACAATGAGCAGTTCTTC. It translates to CVCGGISYNEQFF.

This chain joins TRBV24-1 and TRBJ2-6; 9 nucleotides agree with TRBD1. The CDR3 consists of 13 residues. The germline V gene encodes CDR1 KGHDR and CDR2 SFDVKD. V lost 8 bases to trimming and J lost 12 bases; unmatched junction nucleotides: 7. The CDR3 spells CATTEGQGLVLTF. CDR3 bases: TGTGCCACCACTGAGGGACAGGGCCTCGTCCTGACTTTC.

The chain is built from TRBV10-3 and TRBJ2-1; 9 bases are shared with TRBD2. This CDR3 spans 14 amino acids. Losses at the gene ends were 8 bases for V and 2 bases for J; bases not matched to a gene: 4. The germline CDR1 and CDR2 sequences are ENHRY and SYGVKD. CDR3 protein: CAIWSGGPYNEQFF. The CDR3, as DNA: TGTGCCATCTGGAGCGGGGGGCCCTACAATGAGCAGTTCTTC.

This clonotype was counted between two and nine times. The chain combines TRBV29-1 with TRBJ1-1, with D unresolved. V lost 4 bases to trimming and J lost 1 base, with 4 bases between them. The CDR3 spans 11 residues. Per the germline V gene, CDR1 is SQVTM and CDR2 is ANQGSEA. The CDR3 bases are TGCAGCGTTGCAAGGAACACTGAAGCTTTCTTT. It codes for CSVARNTEAFF. The full variable domain, in which reference TRBV29-1 and TRBJ1-1 provide the parts outside the CDR3, is SAVISQKPSRDICQRGTSLTIQCQVDSQVTMMFWYRQQPGQSLTLIATANQGSEATYESGFVIDKFPISRPNLTFSTLTVSNMSPEDSSIYLCSVARNTEAFFGQGTRLTVV.

This rearrangement joins TRBV4-1 to TRBJ2-5, with 10 nucleotides matching TRBD2. The CDR3 contains 14 residues. Trimming at V came to 3 bases and at J to 11 bases, leaving 9 bases not matched to a gene. Germline values: CDR1 MGHRA, CDR2 YSYEKL. The CDR3 DNA follows: TGCGCCAGCAGCCAGGCTAGCGGGAGATCTGAGCAGTACTTC. Amino acid sequence: CASSQASGRSEQYF.

The chain has TRBV7-9 and TRBJ1-2; maybe TRBD1 (6 bases). The V end lost 1 base, the J end lost 6 bases, and 21 bases lay between the germline ends. This CDR3 comprises 17 residues. Germline lookup yields CDR1 SEHNR and CDR2 FQNEAQ (reference sequence). The CDR3 DNA reads as TGTGCCAGCAGCTTAGGGTCTAGGGACACCTATTCAAATGGCTACACCTTC. Protein sequence: CASSLGSRDTYSNGYTF.

The chain carries TRBV12-3 or TRBV12-4 and TRBJ2-6; no definite D call. The CDR3 spans 17 residues. The V gene lost 3 bases and the J gene lost 0 bases, with 12 bases spanning the gap. CDR3 sequence reads: CASSFGTQISGANVLTF. The CDR3 region has the DNA TGTGCCAGCAGTTTCGGAACCCAGATCTCTGGGGCCAACGTCCTGACTTTC.

This clonotype was seen only a few times. V and J are TRBV10-3 and TRBJ2-5, with TRBD2 matching over 7 bases. CDR1 is ENHRY, CDR2 SYGVKD, per germline. The ends lost 2 bases at V and 4 bases at J; junction bases unmatched: 1. CDR3 size: 13 residues. CDR3 nucleotides: TGTGCCATCAGTGAGGTAGCGGGAGAGACCCAGTACTTC. This sequence encodes CAISEVAGETQYF.

The sample holds a few counts of this clonotype. V usage is TRBV20-1 and J usage is TRBJ2-7; 7 positions match TRBD1. J lost 3 bases, V lost 0 bases, and 5 bases had no gene match. This CDR3 is built from 14 residues. Germline CDR1 and CDR2: DFQATT and SNEGSKA (reference sequence). The CDR3 DNA sequence: TGCAGTGCTAGAGAAGGGGGCAAAGACTACGAGCAGTACTTC. It specifies CSAREGGKDYEQYF.

This chain joins TRBV27 and TRBJ2-1, with D perhaps TRBD2 (5 bases). The assigned J gene may be wrong: the sequence end matches TRBJ2-7 better. The CDR3 has 17 amino acids. Germline V gene lookup returns CDR1 MNHEY and CDR2 SMNVEV (reference sequence). The CDR3 DNA follows: TGTGCCAGCAGCCCTGGATCCAGCGGAGACTACTACAATGAGCAGTACTTC. It codes for CASSPGSSGDYYNEQYF.